The 6 T cell receptor beta chains below come from one sample, sequenced in a study of T-cell reconstitution after alpha-beta-depleted transplantation in children. Researchers prepared the TCRbeta library using unique molecular identifiers, the study reports. TCRdb re-called the PCR reads with MiXCR, one entry per CDR3 protein. Of around 380,000 distinct CDR3 sequences detected, approximately 11% appear once; the ten largest clones hold 4.5% to 7%. The source was PBMCs from the stem cell graft donor, collected from the stem cell graft. The receptors were gathered from a human donor who donated a stem cell graft to a child with acute myeloid leukemia.

This chain links TRBV5-1 with TRBJ2-5, with D possibly TRBD1 on 5 matching bases. CDR3 length: 15 amino acids. Germline-derived CDR1 and CDR2 are SGHRS and YFSETQ. V dropped 0 bases and J dropped 4 bases, with 13 bases sitting between them. In DNA form, the CDR3 reads TGCGCCAGCAGCTTGGATGGGGCCCCTGGAGAGACCCAGTACTTC. This codes for CASSLDGAPGETQYF.

This clonotype was observed a handful of times. The V call is TRBV27, the J call TRBJ2-2; TRBD2 might be the D (6 bases). The CDR3 length is 14 residues. V was cut by 0 bases and J by 6 bases, with 8 bases left in between. Germline CDR1 is MNHEY and CDR2 is SMNVEV (reference sequence). CDR3: CASSLSREPGELFF. The CDR3 DNA sequence: TGTGCCAGCAGTTTATCGCGGGAACCCGGGGAGCTGTTTTTT.

This clonotype was picked up a small number of times. The chain carries TRBV5-1 and TRBJ1-3; a possible D gene is TRBD1 (6 bases). The CDR3 is 15 residues long. V was clipped by 0 bases and J by 3 bases, with 10 bases between them. Looked up from germline, CDR1 is SGHRS and CDR2 is YFSETQ. The CDR3 spells CASSLDRTDGNTIYF. In DNA, the CDR3 is TGCGCCAGCAGCTTGGACCGGACAGATGGAAACACCATATATTTT. The full variable domain, completed using reference TRBV5-1 and TRBJ1-3, is KAGVTQTPRYLIKTRGQQVTLSCSPISGHRSVSWYQQTPGQGLQFLFEYFSETQRNKGNFPGRFSGRQFSNSRSEMNVSTLELGDSALYLCASSLDRTDGNTIYFGEGSWLTVV.

The chain links TRBV10-2 to TRBJ1-4; no reliable D call. Trimming removed 1 base from V and 0 bases from J, with 9 bases in between. The CDR3 totals 16 residues. CDR1 is WSHSY, CDR2 SAAADI, per germline. This CDR3 is CASSEFGPATNEKLFF. CDR3 DNA sequence: TGCGCCAGCAGTGAGTTCGGCCCCGCAACTAATGAAAAACTGTTTTTT.

This clonotype was found many times. The chain combines TRBV20-1 with TRBJ1-4, with D tentatively TRBD1 (5 bases). The CDR3 contains 13 residues. V was pared by 2 bases and J by 8 bases, with 12 bases between. Germline values: CDR1 DFQATT, CDR2 SNEGSKA (reference sequence). CDR3 DNA: TGCAGTGCTAGAAAGGATTGGGGGGAAAAACTGTTTTTT. This codes for CSARKDWGEKLFF.

This clonotype was seen only a few times. The chain couples TRBV20-1 to TRBJ2-4; D remains ambiguous. This CDR3 has 15 amino acids. Trimming stripped 1 base from V and 5 bases from J, with 15 bases between. CDR1 is DFQATT and CDR2 is SNEGSKA in the germline V gene (reference sequence). CDR3 loop: CSARVLGNGQNIQYF. The CDR3 bases are TGCAGTGCTAGAGTCCTAGGAAACGGCCAAAACATTCAGTACTTC.